These 26 T cell receptor beta chains share one sample of origin, sequenced in a study of CD8 T cells in ankylosing spondylitis. Study conclusions and caveats: Ankylosing spondylitis blood appeared to be characterized by a TCR beta motif of under 10 highly homologous variants.

TCRdb ran MiXCR on the 5' RACE reads and lists one entry per CDR3 protein. This sample has approximately 140,000 distinct CDR3 sequences, with about 15% found just once. Their recognized antigens are unknown. The sequencing sample was made of blood, either unsorted or a sorted T cell fraction (not recorded which). The origin of the receptors is a male donor with ankylosing spondylitis.

The chain links TRBV7-6 to TRBJ2-7; D perhaps matches TRBD2 (6 bases). Trimming removed 1 base from V and 0 bases from J, with 13 bases in between. Germline lookup yields CDR1 SGHVS and CDR2 FNYEAQ. The CDR3 is 16 residues long. The CDR3 region is CASSLGGAGFSYEQYF. CDR3 bases: TGTGCCAGCAGCTTAGGTGGGGCGGGGTTCTCCTACGAGCAGTACTTC.

The rearrangement joins TRBV5-6 to TRBJ1-4; 9 bases map to TRBD1. The germline V gene encodes CDR1 SGHDT and CDR2 YYEEEE. The CDR3 spans 16 residues. The V and J ends lost 3 bases and 5 bases, in that order; junction bases with no gene match: 8. CDR3 sequence (DNA): TGTGCCAGCAGCTCTACGGGGACAGGGCAAAATGAAAAACTGTTTTTT. Protein product: CASSSTGTGQNEKLFF.

Only a few counts were recorded for this clonotype. The V and J genes are TRBV5-6 and TRBJ2-2; the D gene is possibly TRBD2 (6 bases). Per germline, CDR1 SGHDT and CDR2 YYEEEE. Trimming took off 6 bases at V and 7 bases at J, with 10 bases between the two ends. The CDR3 has 12 amino acids. CDR3 sequence: CASTGRIGELFF. The CDR3, as DNA: TGTGCCAGCACGGGGAGGATCGGGGAGCTGTTTTTT.

This clonotype was seen repeatedly, ten times or more. The V gene is TRBV29-1, the J gene TRBJ2-5; 7 bases match TRBD2. This CDR3 comprises 16 residues. Germline CDR1 SQVTM, CDR2 ANQGSEA. CDR3 DNA sequence: TGCAGACCCCCGGCACGGGGGGTAAAGACCTCAGAGACCCAGTACTTC. Amino acids: CRPPARGVKTSETQYF. Using reference TRBV29-1 and TRBJ2-5 for the parts outside the CDR3, the full variable domain is SAVISQKPSRDICQRGTSLTIQCQVDSQVTMMFWYRQQPGQSLTLIATANQGSEATYESGFVIDKFPISRPNLTFSTLTVSNMSPEDSSIYLCRPPARGVKTSETQYFGPGTRLLVL.

This clonotype was picked up many times. The chain couples TRBV5-1 to TRBJ2-5, with D possibly matching TRBD1 (5 bases). V was clipped by 1 base and J by 2 bases, with 27 bases between them. The CDR3 runs 20 residues. CDR1 and CDR2 (germline): SGHRS, YFSETQ. The DNA for the CDR3 is TGCGCCAGCAGCTTGCCCCTGACAGACCCGGAGAGAGGTCTGCAAGAGACCCAGTACTTC. Protein sequence: CASSLPLTDPERGLQETQYF.

This clonotype was seen at least ten times. The chain links TRBV4-2 to TRBJ2-7; 10 bases agree with TRBD2. Germline V gene lookup returns CDR1 LGHNA and CDR2 YNFKEQ. The J segment lost 4 bases and the V segment lost 2 bases, leaving 2 bases of the junction unmatched. The CDR3 is 14 amino acids. The CDR3 here is CASSQLSGRYEQYF. DNA of the CDR3: TGTGCCAGCAGCCAACTTAGCGGGAGGTACGAGCAGTACTTC.

This clonotype occurred many times. The chain employs TRBV29-1 and TRBJ1-1; the D is unclear. This CDR3 has 12 amino acids. Germline V gene sequence: CDR1 SQVTM, CDR2 ANQGSEA. V gave up 3 bases and J gave up 1 base, with 6 bases separating them. Here the CDR3 DNA reads TGCAGCGTTGAGGGCCAGAACACTGAAGCTTTCTTT. It is translated as CSVEGQNTEAFF.

The chain has TRBV5-1 and TRBJ2-5; D unclear. The CDR3 consists of 14 residues. Germline CDR1 reads SGHRS; CDR2 reads YFSETQ. The V and J ends lost 0 bases and 5 bases respectively, with 11 bases between them. The CDR3 loop is CASSLGGMGETQYF. The CDR3 region has the DNA TGCGCCAGCAGCTTGGGGGGAATGGGGGAGACCCAGTACTTC.

V and J are TRBV7-3 and TRBJ2-1; D unclear. V was pared by 4 bases and J by 0 bases, with 13 bases between. The CDR3 totals 16 residues. Germline assignment: CDR1 SGHTA and CDR2 FQGTGA. The CDR3 region has the DNA TGTGCCAGCAGCTCCAACCCGTCGGGCTCCTACAATGAGCAGTTCTTC. The encoded protein is CASSSNPSGSYNEQFF.

The chain joins TRBV29-1 to TRBJ2-1; tentative D call: TRBD2 (5 bases). Trimming removed 1 base from V and 1 base from J, with 14 bases in between. The CDR3 is made up of 16 amino acids. The germline gives CDR1 SQVTM, CDR2 ANQGSEA. Here the CDR3 reads CSVEASGSGSYNEQFF. CDR3 sequence (DNA): TGCAGCGTTGAAGCTTCGGGGAGCGGTTCCTACAATGAGCAGTTCTTC.

This clonotype was seen a few times. V gene TRBV28 combines with J gene TRBJ2-1; 7 positions match TRBD1. Trimming at V came to 3 bases and at J to 5 bases, leaving 16 bases not matched to a gene. Germline V gene lookup returns CDR1 MDHEN and CDR2 SYDVKM. The CDR3 runs 18 residues. CDR3 coding DNA: TGTGCCAGCAGTTTCTTCGGGACAGCTATTCTCGCGGACAATGAGCAGTTCTTC. Protein sequence: CASSFFGTAILADNEQFF.

V usage is TRBV28 and J usage is TRBJ2-7; D gene uncertain. Germline V gene data show CDR1 as MDHEN and CDR2 as SYDVKM. The germline V and J ends were trimmed by 6 bases and 6 bases, with 18 bases remaining between them. The length of the CDR3 is 14 residues. The CDR3, as DNA: TGTGCCAGCAGGGATATTGAGTCAAATTCCGAGCAGTACTTC. This gives the protein CASRDIESNSEQYF.

This clonotype has more than one count but fewer than ten. The gene calls are TRBV11-2 and TRBJ2-1; weak D call: TRBD1 (5 bases). CDR1 is SGHAT and CDR2 is FQNNGV in the germline V gene. Trimming took off 1 base at V and 15 bases at J, with 13 bases between the two ends. This CDR3 region has 12 residues. CDR3 residues: CASSLVGQGPFF. The CDR3 region has the DNA TGTGCCAGCAGCTTAGTAGGGCAGGGTCCGTTCTTC.

A few counts support this clonotype. The V gene is TRBV7-9, the J gene TRBJ2-2; 9 bases map to TRBD2. J lost 3 bases, V lost 3 bases, and 5 bases had no gene match. Germline lookup yields CDR1 SEHNR and CDR2 FQNEAQ (reference sequence). CDR3 size: 16 residues. The CDR3 is CASSLVASGDTGELFF. The CDR3 DNA reads TGTGCCAGCAGCTTGGTGGCTAGCGGGGACACCGGGGAGCTGTTTTTT. Full variable domain (outside the CDR3, taken from reference TRBV7-9 and TRBJ2-2): DTGVSQNPRHKITKRGQNVTFRCDPISEHNRLYWYRQTLGQGPEFLTYFQNEAQLEKSRLLSDRFSAERPKGSFSTLEIQRTEQGDSAMYLCASSLVASGDTGELFFGEGSRLTVL.

This chain connects TRBV7-2 to TRBJ2-7; D remains unclear. Germline loops: CDR1 SGHTA, CDR2 FQGNSA. The CDR3 spans 13 residues. V was shortened by 4 bases and J by 1 base, with 8 bases between the two germline ends. The CDR3 bases are TGTGCCAGCAGCTCGTCAGTATCCTACGAGCAGTACTTC. This sequence encodes CASSSSVSYEQYF.

This clonotype was counted only a few times. V is TRBV27 and J is TRBJ2-1, with D unresolved. CDR1 is MNHEY and CDR2 is SMNVEV in the germline V gene (reference sequence). CDR3 length equals 12 residues. V lost 6 bases, J lost 3 bases, and 6 bases lay in between. The CDR3 protein is CASRTHYNEQFF. In DNA form, the CDR3 reads TGTGCCAGCAGAACACACTACAATGAGCAGTTCTTC.

The V and J genes are TRBV5-5 and TRBJ2-5; the D is unclear. Germline CDR1 and CDR2: SGHKS and YYEKEE (reference sequence). V was clipped by 5 bases and J by 3 bases, with 11 bases between them. The CDR3 is 13 amino acids. CDR3 bases: TGTGCCAGCAGGACGGAGATCGAAGAGACCCAGTACTTC. Encoded protein: CASRTEIEETQYF.

This clonotype was recorded once. This chain joins TRBV25-1 and TRBJ2-6; D unclear. Germline assignment: CDR1 MGHDK and CDR2 SYGVNS. V gave up 6 bases and J gave up 2 bases, with 8 bases separating them. This CDR3 spans 14 amino acids. The CDR3 is CASSQDPGANVLTF. For the CDR3, the DNA is TGTGCCAGCAGCCAAGACCCTGGGGCCAACGTCCTGACTTTC.

Only a few counts were recorded for this clonotype. The V call is TRBV9, the J call TRBJ2-5, with TRBD1 matching 7 bases. After removal of 3 bases from V and 1 base from J, the junction contained 6 bases not matched to a gene. The CDR3 contains 15 residues. Germline V gives CDR1 SGDLS, CDR2 YYNGEE. The CDR3 DNA is TGTGCCAGCAGCGCCGGGGCAGGGGGCCAAGAGACCCAGTACTTC. Amino acids: CASSAGAGGQETQYF. The full variable domain, with the rest looked up from reference TRBV9 and TRBJ2-5, is DSGVTQTPKHLITATGQRVTLRCSPRSGDLSVYWYQQSLDQGLQFLIQYYNGEERAKGNILERFSAQQFPDLHSELNLSSLELGDSALYFCASSAGAGGQETQYFGPGTRLLVL.

J is TRBJ2-2 and V is TRBV6-1; tentative D call: TRBD2 (6 bases). The ends were cut back, 5 bases at V and 6 bases at J, with 10 bases in the middle. This CDR3 comprises 13 residues. Germline V gene lookup returns CDR1 MNHNS and CDR2 SASEGT. CDR3 protein: CASSRTIAGELFF. CDR3 in DNA: TGTGCCAGCAGTCGGACTATAGCCGGGGAGCTGTTTTTT.

The chain couples TRBV7-8 to TRBJ2-7, with TRBD2 identical over 8 bases. The CDR3 runs 13 residues. Germline-derived CDR1 and CDR2 are SGHVS and FQNEAQ. V lost 5 bases, J lost 2 bases, and 2 bases stayed unmatched. CDR3 nucleotides: TGTGCCAGCAGCCCGGGGGGGCCCTACGAGCAGTACTTC. It encodes CASSPGGPYEQYF.

This clonotype occurred a few times. CDR3 in amino acids: CASSLDSEYSNQPQHF. The CDR3 coding sequence is TGTGCCAGCAGCCTAGACAGCGAATATAGCAATCAGCCCCAGCATTTT. The rearrangement joins TRBV7-6 to TRBJ1-5; D perhaps matches TRBD1 (5 bases). Germline V gene data show CDR1 as SGHVS and CDR2 as FNYEAQ. CDR3 length: 16 residues. The germline V and J ends were trimmed by 5 bases and 0 bases, with 14 bases remaining between them.

V is TRBV10-1 and J is TRBJ2-2; D unresolved. From germline, CDR1 is WNHNN and CDR2 SYGVQD (reference sequence). The CDR3 loop spans 13 amino acids. The V and J ends lost 6 bases and 3 bases respectively, with 8 bases between them. The CDR3 is CASRRTHTGELFF. CDR3 sequence (DNA): TGCGCCAGCAGGCGGACCCACACCGGGGAGCTGTTTTTT.

The CDR3 nucleotides read TGTGCCAGCAGGGCGCCAAATCAGCCCCAGCATTTT. This translates into CASRAPNQPQHF. This sequence joins TRBV27 and TRBJ1-5; no clear D. V was pared by 6 bases and J by 4 bases, with 7 bases between. The CDR3 extends over 12 amino acids. The germline gives CDR1 MNHEY, CDR2 SMNVEV (reference sequence).

The rearrangement joins TRBV25-1 to TRBJ2-5; the D is unclear. V dropped 1 base and J dropped 3 bases, with 6 bases sitting between them. This CDR3 is 13 amino acids long. In germline, CDR1 is MGHDK, CDR2 SYGVNS. The CDR3: CASSELGEETQYF. CDR3 DNA sequence: TGTGCCAGCAGTGAATTGGGCGAAGAGACCCAGTACTTC.

The V gene is TRBV9, the J gene TRBJ2-7, with 9 bases lining up with TRBD2. Trimming took 0 bases from V and 0 from J; bases not matched to a gene: 1. The CDR3 consists of 15 residues. The germline V gene has CDR1 SGDLS and CDR2 YYNGEE. CDR3 in DNA: TGTGCCAGCAGCGTAGCTAGCGGGACCTCCTACGAGCAGTACTTC. Residues: CASSVASGTSYEQYF.